This note documents a single TCR beta chain sequence. What it recognizes is unknown. The CDR3 is 14 amino acids. Trimming left V 3 bases short and J 2 bases short, with 11 bases between. Germline CDR1 MDHEN, CDR2 SYDVKM. This sample is drawn from a study of T cell repertoires in cytomegalovirus infection. On the study more broadly: TCR beta signatures that were public indicated CMV infection and matching HLA type.

From the reads, TCRdb called clonotypes with MiXCR, one entry per CDR3 protein. The sample yields nearly 70,000 distinct CDR3 sequences, approximately 22% seen once. Findings and caveats of the study: It was HLA-C-restricted CMV-specific TCR beta clonotypes that dominated the response ex vivo. CMV carriers with the relevant HLA were identified by cumulative public TCR beta family frequency.

The sequence came from a human donor in good health (CMV status not recorded). Some clones in this sample may be carry-over from other donors' samples. This rearrangement joins TRBV28 to TRBJ2-7; D gene unclear. The sample consisted of PBMCs, sequenced either directly or after in vitro stimulation (not recorded which). The CDR3 spells CASSFKGRAYEQYF. CDR3 coding DNA: TGTGCCAGCAGTTTCAAGGGTAGGGCCTACGAGCAGTACTTC. The complete variable domain, with remaining parts taken from reference TRBV28 and TRBJ2-7, reads DVKVTQSSRYLVKRTGEKVFLECVQDMDHENMFWYRQDPGLGLRLIYFSYDVKMKEKGDIPEGYSVSREKKERFSLILESASTNQTSMYLCASSFKGRAYEQYFGPGTRLTVT.